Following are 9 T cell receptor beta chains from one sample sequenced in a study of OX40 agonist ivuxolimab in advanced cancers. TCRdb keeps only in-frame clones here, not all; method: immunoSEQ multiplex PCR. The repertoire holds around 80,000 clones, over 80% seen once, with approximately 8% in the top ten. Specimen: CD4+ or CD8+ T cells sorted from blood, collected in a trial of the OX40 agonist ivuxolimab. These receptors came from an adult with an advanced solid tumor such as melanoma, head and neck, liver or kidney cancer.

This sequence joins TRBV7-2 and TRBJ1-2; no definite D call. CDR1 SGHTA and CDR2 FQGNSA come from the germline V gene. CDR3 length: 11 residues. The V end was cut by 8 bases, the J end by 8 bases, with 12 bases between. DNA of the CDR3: TGTGCCAGCGAATCTCTGGGCGGCTACACCTTC. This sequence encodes CASESLGGYTF. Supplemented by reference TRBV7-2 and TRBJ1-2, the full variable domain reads GAGVSQSPSNKVTEKGKDVELRCDPISGHTALYWYRQSLGQGLEFLIYFQGNSAPDKSGLPSDRFSAERTGGSVSTLTIQRTQQEDSAVYLCASESLGGYTFGSGTRLTVV.

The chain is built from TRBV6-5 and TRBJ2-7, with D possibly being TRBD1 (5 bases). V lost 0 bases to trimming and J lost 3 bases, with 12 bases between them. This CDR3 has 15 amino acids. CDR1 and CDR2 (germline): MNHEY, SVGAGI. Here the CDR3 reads CASSYSRTPVYEQYF. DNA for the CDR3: TGTGCCAGCAGTTACTCGAGGACACCCGTCTACGAGCAGTACTTC.

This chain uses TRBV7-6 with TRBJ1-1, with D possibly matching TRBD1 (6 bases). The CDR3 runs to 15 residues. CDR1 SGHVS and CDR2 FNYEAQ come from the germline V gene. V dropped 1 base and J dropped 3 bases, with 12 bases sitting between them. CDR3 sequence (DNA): TGTGCCAGCAGCTTAGTTGGGGGGCCCGACACTGAAGCTTTCTTT. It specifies CASSLVGGPDTEAFF.

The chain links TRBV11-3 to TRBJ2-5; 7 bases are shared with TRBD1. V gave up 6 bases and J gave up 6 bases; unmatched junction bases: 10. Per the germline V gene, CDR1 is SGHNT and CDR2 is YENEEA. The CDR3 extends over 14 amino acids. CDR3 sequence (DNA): TGTGCCAGCAGGCCCGGTAGACAGGGTCAGACCCAGTACTTC. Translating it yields CASRPGRQGQTQYF.

The CDR3: CASSSGQWGTGELFF. As DNA, the CDR3 is TGTGCCAGCAGTTCGGGGCAGTGGGGCACCGGGGAGCTGTTTTTT. V is TRBV27 and J is TRBJ2-2; D tentatively fits TRBD1 or TRBD2 (5 bases each). The CDR3 length is 15 residues. Trimming pared 4 bases from V and 4 bases from J, leaving 13 bases between. The germline V gene encodes CDR1 MNHEY and CDR2 SMNVEV (reference sequence).

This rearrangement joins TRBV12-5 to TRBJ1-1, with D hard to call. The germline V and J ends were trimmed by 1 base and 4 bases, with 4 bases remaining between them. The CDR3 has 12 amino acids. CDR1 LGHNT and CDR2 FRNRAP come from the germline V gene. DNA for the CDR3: TGTGCTAGTGGTTTGGAACGCACTGAAGCTTTCTTT. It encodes CASGLERTEAFF.

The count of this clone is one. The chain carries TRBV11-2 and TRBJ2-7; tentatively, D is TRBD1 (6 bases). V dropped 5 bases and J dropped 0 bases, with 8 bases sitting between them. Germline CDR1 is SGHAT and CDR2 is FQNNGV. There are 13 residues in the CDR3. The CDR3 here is CASSPGVSYEQYF. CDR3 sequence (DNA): TGTGCCAGCAGCCCAGGGGTCTCCTACGAGCAGTACTTC.

The CDR3 DNA is TGTGCCTGGAGTGGCCCGAGGGCTGGGGCCAACGTCCTGACTTTC. The encoded protein is CAWSGPRAGANVLTF. The genes are TRBV30 and TRBJ2-6, with D perhaps TRBD2 (5 bases). There are 15 residues in the CDR3. Germline lookup yields CDR1 GTSNPN and CDR2 SVGIG (reference sequence). V lost 1 base, J lost 2 bases, and 9 bases lay in between.

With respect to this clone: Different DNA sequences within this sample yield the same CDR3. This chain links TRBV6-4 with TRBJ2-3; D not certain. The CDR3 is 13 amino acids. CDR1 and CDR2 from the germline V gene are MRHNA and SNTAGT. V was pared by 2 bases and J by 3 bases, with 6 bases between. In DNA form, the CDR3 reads TGTGCCAGCAGTGACAGCACAACAGATACGCAGTATTTT. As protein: CASSDSTTDTQYF.